Below, 30 T cell receptor beta chains from the same sample are listed, as sequenced in a study of beta chain features in type 1 diabetes. The study's findings and limits: When Type 1 diabetes patients were examined, their TCRB CDR3s proved moderately but significantly shorter in all four CD4+ subsets.

What these receptors recognize is not known. The authors reverse transcribed all of the isolated RNA, so sequencing captured expressed TCRB transcripts. TCRdb keeps only in-frame clones here, not all; method: immunoSEQ multiplex PCR. Of hundreds of thousands of clones listed, about an eighth are singletons. The sample taken for sequencing was naive CD4+ T cells from blood. These receptors came from a man younger than 35 with type 1 diabetes.

In this sample, this clone turned up a few times. V and J are TRBV13 and TRBJ2-5; 10 bases align to TRBD1. This CDR3 comprises 16 residues. Germline V CDR1 and CDR2: PRHDT, FYEKMQ (reference sequence). J lost 2 bases, V lost 1 base, and 4 bases had no gene match. CDR3 nucleotides: TGTGCCAGCAGCTTAGTCGGGGACAGGGGTCAAGAGACCCAGTACTTC. This codes for CASSLVGDRGQETQYF.

The V gene is TRBV6-5, the J gene TRBJ1-6; TRBD1 might be the D (5 bases). This CDR3 region has 15 residues. V lost 4 bases and J 6 bases, leaving 13 bases between the germline ends. In germline, CDR1 is MNHEY, CDR2 SVGAGI. The CDR3 DNA follows: TGTGCCAGCAGTTCGACGGGACGACCTAATTCACCCCTCCACTTT. It translates to CASSSTGRPNSPLHF.

The chain couples TRBV7-9 to TRBJ2-2; TRBD1 matches at 8 bases. Trimming took 7 bases from V and 4 from J; bases not matched to a gene: 5. From germline, CDR1 is SEHNR and CDR2 FQNEAQ (reference sequence). This CDR3 comprises 14 residues. CDR3 in DNA: TGTGCCAGCACCCAACAGGGGGGCACCGGGGAGCTGTTTTTT. It translates to CASTQQGGTGELFF.

The chain employs TRBV10-3 and TRBJ1-2; no firm D call. CDR1 and CDR2 from the germline V gene are ENHRY and SYGVKD. The CDR3 contains 12 residues. The germline V and J ends were trimmed by 6 bases and 6 bases, with 11 bases remaining between them. The DNA for the CDR3 is TGTGCCATCAGGCCAGGACCCCATGGCTACACCTTC. It is translated as CAIRPGPHGYTF.

The rearrangement uses TRBV30 and TRBJ1-2; 10 bases fit TRBD1. Trimming cost V 3 bases and J 3 bases; bases outside gene matches: 7. This CDR3 is built from 15 residues. Germline V lookup: CDR1 GTSNPN, CDR2 SVGIG (reference sequence). The CDR3 loop reads CAWSLEGTGDYGYTF. CDR3 nucleotides: TGTGCCTGGAGCCTAGAAGGGACAGGGGACTATGGCTACACCTTC. Complete variable domain (other parts from reference TRBV30 and TRBJ1-2): SQTIHQWPATLVQPVGSPLSLECTVEGTSNPNLYWYRQAAGRGLQLLFYSVGIGQISSEVPQNLSASRPQDRQFILSSKKLLLSDSGFYLCAWSLEGTGDYGYTFGSGTRLTVV.

This clone appeared a few times. CDR3 in DNA: TGTGCCAGCAGCGCACAGGGTAGGGGCTATGGCTACACCTTC. Residues: CASSAQGRGYGYTF. The chain uses TRBV9 and TRBJ1-2; D may be TRBD1 (6 bases). The ends were cut back, 3 bases at V and 4 bases at J, with 13 bases in the middle. The germline gives CDR1 SGDLS, CDR2 YYNGEE. The length of the CDR3 is 14 residues.

The chain has TRBV7-2 and TRBJ1-5, with 8 bases lining up with TRBD1. The CDR3 runs 14 residues. J was trimmed by 2 bases and V by 8 bases; bases with no gene match: 5. CDR1 is SGHTA and CDR2 is FQGNSA in the germline V gene. This CDR3 reads CASLDRVGNQPQHF. In DNA, the CDR3 is TGTGCCAGCCTGGACAGGGTTGGCAATCAGCCCCAGCATTTT.

This chain links TRBV5-1 with TRBJ2-7; no firm D call. Germline values: CDR1 SGHRS, CDR2 YFSETQ. This CDR3 comprises 14 residues. Trimming cost V 2 bases and J 2 bases, with 11 bases left between them. The CDR3 bases are TGCGCCAGCAGCTTAACAAAAGGAACCTACGAGCAGTACTTC. This translates into CASSLTKGTYEQYF.

This clone occurred a few times. This chain uses TRBV7-9 with TRBJ2-1, with D tentatively TRBD1 or TRBD2 (5 bases each). CDR1 is SEHNR and CDR2 is FQNEAQ in the germline V gene (reference sequence). V was trimmed by 4 bases and J by 7 bases, leaving 14 bases between them. The CDR3 is made up of 14 amino acids. This CDR3 is CASSSDYRYNEQFF. The CDR3 DNA follows: TGTGCCAGCAGCTCTGACTACAGGTATAATGAGCAGTTCTTC.

This clone appeared a few times. The chain recombines TRBV2 with TRBJ2-4, with D uncertain. Germline values: CDR1 SNHLY, CDR2 FYNNEI. The V and J ends lost 7 bases and 0 bases respectively, with 16 bases between them. This CDR3 spans 16 amino acids. The CDR3 is CASTRYGTLAKNIQYF. As DNA, the CDR3 is TGTGCCAGCACCCGTTACGGCACCCTAGCCAAAAACATTCAGTACTTC. The full variable domain, its missing parts supplied by reference TRBV2 and TRBJ2-4, is EPEVTQTPSHQVTQMGQEVILRCVPISNHLYFYWYRQILGQKVEFLVSFYNNEISEKSEIFDDQFSVERPDGSNFTLKIRSTKLEDSAMYFCASTRYGTLAKNIQYFGAGTRLSVL.

Only a few counts were recorded for this clone. The chain couples TRBV21-1 to TRBJ2-3; no check of the table's D call, TRBD1, against the DNA was made. TRBV21-1 is labeled a pseudogene. The CDR3 extends over 17 amino acids. The CDR3: CASSTYRDRHYPDTQYF. The CDR3, as DNA: TGTGCCAGCAGCACCTACCGGGACAGGCATTATCCAGATACGCAGTATTTT.

V usage is TRBV28 and J usage is TRBJ1-6; D remains ambiguous. Deletions cut 3 bases from V and 13 bases from J, with 16 bases between. This CDR3 comprises 14 residues. CDR1 is MDHEN, CDR2 SYDVKM, per germline. CDR3 loop: CASSLPPFTGPLHF. CDR3 nucleotide sequence: TGTGCCAGCAGTTTGCCCCCATTCACTGGCCCCCTCCACTTT.

This clone turned up a few times. The V call is TRBV30, the J call TRBJ1-5; D is perhaps TRBD1 (5 bases). V gave up 1 base and J gave up 0 bases, with 7 bases separating them. Germline V gene sequence: CDR1 GTSNPN, CDR2 SVGIG (reference sequence). CDR3 size: 14 residues. The CDR3 DNA follows: TGTGCCTGGAGTGGGACACTTAGCAATCAGCCCCAGCATTTT. Protein sequence: CAWSGTLSNQPQHF.

This clone was seen a handful of times. The sample contains more than one DNA sequence encoding this CDR3. V usage is TRBV28 and J usage is TRBJ1-2, with D unclear. Between the trimmed V and J ends, which lost 6 bases and 1 base, there was a span of 3 bases. Per the germline V gene, CDR1 is MDHEN and CDR2 is SYDVKM. This CDR3 comprises 11 residues. CDR3 DNA: TGTGCCAGCAGCCTTAACTATGGCTACACCTTC. It translates to CASSLNYGYTF.

The V call is TRBV12-5, the J call TRBJ2-3; 10 bases are shared with TRBD2. Germline V gene data show CDR1 as LGHNT and CDR2 as FRNRAP. This CDR3 is 16 amino acids long. Trimming removed 4 bases from V and 4 bases from J; junction bases left unmatched: 8. The CDR3 protein is CASGSVSGGVPDTQYF. CDR3 nucleotides: TGTGCTAGTGGTTCGGTGAGCGGGGGGGTACCAGATACGCAGTATTTT.

This chain connects TRBV27 to TRBJ2-7, with TRBD1 matching 10 bases. V lost 4 bases and J lost 6; bases outside the gene matches: 9. The germline V gene has CDR1 MNHEY and CDR2 SMNVEV (reference sequence). The CDR3 has 15 residues. This chain's CDR3 is CASSSAGTGASEQYF. The CDR3 DNA reads TGTGCCAGCAGTTCTGCCGGGACAGGGGCCAGCGAGCAGTACTTC.

Here the CDR3 reads CASSGERGETQYF. The CDR3 DNA follows: TGTGCCAGCAGCGGGGAGAGGGGAGAGACCCAGTACTTC. The chain has TRBV5-4 and TRBJ2-5, with D tentatively TRBD1 or TRBD2 (5 bases each). Germline CDR1 reads SGHNT; CDR2 reads YYREEE (reference sequence). V lost 4 bases and J 4 bases, leaving 11 bases between the germline ends. This CDR3 region has 13 residues.

V usage is TRBV6-5 and J usage is TRBJ2-4; D gene ambiguous. Germline V gives CDR1 MNHEY, CDR2 SVGAGI. The V and J ends lost 4 bases and 0 bases respectively, with 13 bases between them. The CDR3 has 16 residues. CDR3: CASSFNGPLAKNIQYF. DNA for the CDR3: TGTGCCAGCAGTTTTAACGGTCCCTTAGCCAAAAACATTCAGTACTTC.

In its sample, this clone was seen a few times. The chain recombines TRBV29-1 with TRBJ2-7, with D perhaps matching TRBD1 (5 bases). The CDR3 loop spans 15 amino acids. Germline V CDR1 and CDR2: SQVTM, ANQGSEA. V was cut by 5 bases and J by 5 bases, with 22 bases left in between. CDR3 amino acids: CSVRGLGAPTDEQYF. The CDR3 DNA is TGCAGCGTTAGAGGCCTAGGGGCACCCACGGACGAGCAGTACTTC.

This clone was observed a few times. J is TRBJ1-2 and V is TRBV5-1, with 7 positions matching TRBD1. V shed 5 bases, J shed 3 bases, and the junction held 13 bases outside the gene matches. Germline-derived CDR1 and CDR2 are SGHRS and YFSETQ. This CDR3 contains 16 residues. The CDR3 coding sequence is TGCGCCAGCAGACAACCAGACAGGGAGCGGCACTATGGCTACACCTTC. Translated: CASRQPDRERHYGYTF. Looking up the rest from reference TRBV5-1 and TRBJ1-2 gives the full variable domain: KAGVTQTPRYLIKTRGQQVTLSCSPISGHRSVSWYQQTPGQGLQFLFEYFSETQRNKGNFPGRFSGRQFSNSRSEMNVSTLELGDSALYLCASRQPDRERHYGYTFGSGTRLTVV.

This clone was picked up a small number of times. The DNA for the CDR3 is TGTGCCATCAACGCGGCGCAGGGTCGAACTAGCGGGACCTACAATGAGCAGTTCTTC. It codes for CAINAAQGRTSGTYNEQFF. The chain couples TRBV10-3 to TRBJ2-1, with 10 positions matching TRBD2. V shed 7 bases, J shed 2 bases, and the junction held 17 bases outside the gene matches. Germline V gives CDR1 ENHRY, CDR2 SYGVKD. The length of the CDR3 is 19 residues.

This chain uses TRBV6-6 with TRBJ2-2, with no clear D. The CDR3 runs 15 residues. Per germline, CDR1 MNHNY and CDR2 SVGAGI (reference sequence). V lost 7 bases to trimming and J lost 6 bases, with 18 bases between them. The CDR3 DNA is TGTGCCAGCACCTCCCGCCCCGCCGAGGCCGGGGAGCTGTTTTTT. This translates into CASTSRPAEAGELFF.

The genes are TRBV5-4 and TRBJ1-2; 8 bases fit TRBD1. The trim removed 4 bases at V and 0 bases at J, leaving 11 bases unmatched. The CDR3 length is 17 residues. CDR1 is SGHNT and CDR2 is YYREEE in the germline V gene (reference sequence). CDR3 DNA sequence: TGTGCCAGCAGCACCGGGACAGGCGATTCCTCTAACTATGGCTACACCTTC. It yields the protein CASSTGTGDSSNYGYTF. Variable domain in full (rest from reference TRBV5-4 and TRBJ1-2): ETGVTQSPTHLIKTRGQQVTLRCSSQSGHNTVSWYQQALGQGPQFIFQYYREEENGRGNFPPRFSGLQFPNYSSELNVNALELDDSALYLCASSTGTGDSSNYGYTFGSGTRLTVV.

This clone appeared a few times. V usage is TRBV2 and J usage is TRBJ1-5; the D is unclear. V was trimmed by 2 bases and J by 4 bases, leaving 18 bases between them. CDR3 length equals 17 residues. The germline gives CDR1 SNHLY, CDR2 FYNNEI. The chain's CDR3 is CASSEFRWGAGNQPQHF. The CDR3 coding sequence is TGTGCCAGCAGTGAATTCAGGTGGGGTGCCGGGAATCAGCCCCAGCATTTT.

This clone was seen a few times. The V call is TRBV7-9, the J call TRBJ1-1; D unclear. Germline assignment: CDR1 SEHNR and CDR2 FQNEAQ (reference sequence). V was cut by 2 bases and J by 5 bases, with 9 bases left in between. This CDR3 comprises 13 residues. The CDR3 sequence: CASSLNPGTEAFF. The DNA of the CDR3 is TGTGCCAGCAGCTTAAATCCCGGAACTGAAGCTTTCTTT.

The rearrangement links TRBV27 to TRBJ2-5; D gene ambiguous. The V gene's germline CDR1 is MNHEY and CDR2 SMNVEV (reference sequence). V was shortened by 4 bases and J by 1 base, with 13 bases between the two germline ends. This CDR3 contains 15 residues. CDR3 DNA: TGTGCCAGCAGTTCTTCCGTGACTTCCCAAGAGACCCAGTACTTC. It specifies CASSSSVTSQETQYF.

The rearrangement uses TRBV5-5 and TRBJ2-5; possibly TRBD1 for D (6 bases). In germline, CDR1 is SGHKS, CDR2 YYEKEE (reference sequence). Trimming took 3 bases from V and 5 from J, leaving 17 bases between them. The CDR3 sequence is 15 residues long. Here the CDR3 reads CASSSDEQGLETQYF. DNA of the CDR3: TGTGCCAGCAGCTCCGATGAACAGGGCCTTGAGACCCAGTACTTC.

V and J are TRBV5-1 and TRBJ1-4; maybe TRBD1 (6 bases). This CDR3 is built from 15 residues. Trimming pared 4 bases from V and 5 bases from J, leaving 15 bases between. CDR1 and CDR2 (germline): SGHRS, YFSETQ. Written as DNA, the CDR3 is TGCGCCAGCAGCGAATACAGGGCTCAAAATGAAAAACTGTTTTTT. Translated: CASSEYRAQNEKLFF.

The chain employs TRBV25-1 and TRBJ2-3, with 11 nucleotides matching TRBD2. This CDR3 spans 16 amino acids. Germline loops: CDR1 MGHDK, CDR2 SYGVNS. V shed 3 bases, J shed 2 bases, and the junction held 4 bases outside the gene matches. The CDR3 loop reads CASSEPSGRPTDTQYF. The CDR3 DNA reads as TGTGCCAGCAGTGAGCCTAGCGGGAGGCCCACAGATACGCAGTATTTT.

This chain connects TRBV2 to TRBJ2-4; no clear D. The germline V gene encodes CDR1 SNHLY and CDR2 FYNNEI. Between the trimmed V and J ends, which lost 2 bases and 6 bases, there was a span of 8 bases. The CDR3 runs to 13 residues. CDR3 DNA sequence: TGTGCCAGCAGTGAAATCACAGCAAACATTCAGTACTTC. It specifies CASSEITANIQYF.